This entry describes one TCR beta chain. This clone's antigen is unknown. Base-call qualities are not available, and no considerably larger clone is one nucleotide away. Using the deep immunoSEQ assay, TCR CDR3 regions were amplified from genomic DNA by multiplex PCR. For each cell subset, the extracted genomic DNA was distributed evenly across all wells of several immunoSEQ 96-well plates, and each plate served as one replicate. For sorted subsets, each replicate PCR was loaded with roughly 200 ng genomic DNA, equivalent to about 30,000 T cell genomes. The purified libraries were quantified using a Qubit 3.0 fluorometer, sized with a Bioanalyzer 2100, and then quantified again using the KAPA Library Quantification kit. A separate single-read 150-cycle Illumina NextSeq 550 flow cell was used to sequence each immunoSEQ 96-well plate. Per the authors' processing: Because only junctional sequences without quality scores were contained in the immunoSEQ output, filtering matching that applied to full-length reads could not be performed. Sequences were annotated with PyIR, a Python wrapper for IgBLAST v1.9, using IMGT germline references to assign V/J genes and CDR3. Reads were filtered out if the reads had weak V/J assignments (E-value above 1e-6), no CDR3, stop codons, out-of-frame junctions, or ambiguous translated residues. A V3J clonotype was defined by an identical inferred V gene, J gene, and CDR3 amino acid sequence. Percentage overlap between repertoires was calculated by dividing the number of shared unique clonotypes by the size of the smaller repertoire. RTK rarefaction, the Chao1 estimator, and Recon v2.1 estimates of unobserved clonotypes were used to assess repertoire richness. Generation probabilities were computed with OLGA for all TCRbeta clonotypes obtained by the gDNA method from several donors. Here the immuneACCESS table is served through TCRdb, limited to in-frame sequences with V and J called. Missing clones are a known gap in these copies; in checked studies unresolved V genes cover under half, and the rest lacks a known reason. That table supplies the V and J calls and clone size; D and trimming were determined from the DNA. The sample yields about 600,000 clones; around 95% were counted once. In total, the top ten clones hold around 0.097% of the sample.

The record originates from a study of shared clonotypes between healthy human individuals (dated by TCRdb to between 2020 and 2021). Study-level background: Two women and a few men aged 18 to 49 years were included in the cohort. For each donor, CD4 naive and CD4 memory were each given three plates, CD8 naive was given two plates, and CD8 memory was given one plate. To estimate repertoire size and how much clonotypes are shared between individuals, the study performed deep sequencing of blood TCR repertoires from roughly five healthy adults. To increase sequencing depth and limit assay-specific biases, TCR repertoire library preparation and sequencing were carried out by different laboratories using diverse techniques. Each donor's leukapheresis produced roughly between roughly 0.85 and 10 billion PBMCs.

CD8 naive samples were CD45RO-negative cells positively selected for CCR7, giving a CD45RA+CCR7+ population that excluded TemRA cells. Donors were healthy HIV-negative adults with no recently reported acute infections or vaccinations. Every donor was a Caucasian adult living in Nashville, Tennessee, USA. After blood collection by leukapheresis, PBMCs were isolated using Ficoll-Histopaque density gradient centrifugation and then cryopreserved in the vapor phase of liquid nitrogen. Analytical flow cytometry was used to check the purity and quantity of each magnetically sorted T cell population. Genomic DNA was isolated from every sorted fraction and measured by UV absorbance on a Nanodrop 2000c. Findings and caveats that apply to the study as a whole: Across four donors, around 5% of naive CD4, 3% to 4% of naive CD8, roughly 2.2% of memory CD4, and under 0.45% of memory CD8 clonotypes were shared. Only blood was sampled, and tissue TCR repertoires likely differ from those in blood. Higher generation probabilities were observed for clonotypes shared by all four sorted-subset donors than for non-shared clonotypes. Pairwise subsampling led to the expectation that sequencing depth would affect the degree of clonotype sharing among donors. Larger estimated clonotype richness was generally found for naive subsets than for memory subsets. Incomplete sequencing was indicated by rarefaction of sorted-subset datasets, despite the large sequencing depth. Because the study included a small number of donors, the genetic and exposure-history diversity represented was limited.

Sequencing was performed on naive CD8+ T cells sorted from blood. Read against the paper, the sample's cell subset or site label means: CD45RA+CCR7+. The receptor was isolated from a woman under 40 in good health.

CDR3 protein: CASSSTGVRLAVLQETQYF. In nucleotides, the sequence is TGTGCCAGCAGCTCGACAGGGGTGAGGCTAGCGGTTCTCCAAGAGACCCAGTACTTC. This sequence uses TRBV28 and TRBJ2-5; D gene: possibly TRBD1, on 8 matching bases. CDR1 MDHEN and CDR2 SYDVKM are derived from the germline V gene. The CDR3 runs 19 residues from the cysteine to the phenylalanine. Left in the record is the CDR3 DNA by itself, 57 bases read in frame from the first base. V is reduced by 6 bases and J by 1 base, leaving a spacing of 27 bases between them. The full variable domain, with segments outside the CDR3 supplied by the reference TRBV28 and TRBJ2-5 proteins, appears as DVKVTQSSRYLVKRTGEKVFLECVQDMDHENMFWYRQDPGLGLRLIYFSYDVKMKEKGDIPEGYSVSREKKERFSLILESASTNQTSMYLCASSSTGVRLAVLQETQYFGPGTRLLVL.